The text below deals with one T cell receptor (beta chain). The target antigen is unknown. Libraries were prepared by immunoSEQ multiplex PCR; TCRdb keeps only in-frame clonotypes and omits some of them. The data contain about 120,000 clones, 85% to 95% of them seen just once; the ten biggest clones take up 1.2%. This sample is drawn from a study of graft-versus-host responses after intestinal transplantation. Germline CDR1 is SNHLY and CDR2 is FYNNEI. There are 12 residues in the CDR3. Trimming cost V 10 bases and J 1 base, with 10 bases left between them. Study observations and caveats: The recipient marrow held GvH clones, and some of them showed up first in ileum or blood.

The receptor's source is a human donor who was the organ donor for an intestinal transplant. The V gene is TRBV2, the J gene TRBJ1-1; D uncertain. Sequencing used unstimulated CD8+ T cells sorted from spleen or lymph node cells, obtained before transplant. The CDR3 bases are TGTGCCATCCGGACGGCGAACACTGAAGCTTTCTTT. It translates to CAIRTANTEAFF.